The present T cell receptor (beta chain) was sequenced within a study of glioma-infiltrating T cells. TCR alpha and beta CDR3 regions were amplified from RNA using iRepertoire nested multiplex PCR. TCRdb re-called the multiplex PCR reads with MiXCR, one entry per CDR3 protein. The profile covers 400,000 or so distinct CDR3 sequences, with 41% appearing a single time and 9.5% to 15% taken by the ten largest. Concerning this clonotype: The junction departs from the called germline gene at one end, perhaps through a read error.

The TCR sequence derives from a human donor with low-grade glioma or glioblastoma, undergoing nonglioma brain surgery, or in good health (not recorded which). The sample comprised glioma tissue, nonneoplastic brain tissue, or PBMCs (not recorded which).

The CDR3 sequence: CASTLPGQGHYGYTF. In DNA form, the CDR3 reads TGTGCCAGCACTTTACCGGGACAGGGGCACTATGGCTACACCTTC. The chain uses TRBV28 and TRBJ1-2; 10 bases are shared with TRBD1. This CDR3 has 15 amino acids. Germline V CDR1 and CDR2: MDHEN, SYDVKM.